The 10 T cell receptor beta chains listed next were all sequenced from one sample in a study of blood T cells in healthy people across ages. Alongside a J-beta primer mix, a sample-barcoded 5' primer served in a second PCR lasting about 6 to 11 cycles. TCRdb used MiXCR to reprocess the 5' RACE reads, holding one entry per CDR3 protein. The table includes some 760,000 distinct CDR3 sequences, roughly 25% detected once. The same sample was also studied in work on T cells of mothers and their children.

Specimen: blood. The receptors derive from a boy aged 10-17 years in good health.

This clonotype was detected a few times. The V and J genes are TRBV12-3 or TRBV12-4 and TRBJ2-5; maybe TRBD2 (6 bases). The ends were cut back, 7 bases at V and 0 bases at J, with 15 bases in the middle. This CDR3 is built from 15 residues. CDR3 bases: TGTGCCAGCACCACCTTCGCGGGGTACCAAGAGACCCAGTACTTC. Its protein is CASTTFAGYQETQYF.

The chain recombines TRBV6-6 with TRBJ1-5; unclear D gene. Germline CDR1 reads MNHNY; CDR2 reads SVGAGI (reference sequence). The CDR3 consists of 14 residues. V gave up 0 bases and J gave up 5 bases, with 8 bases separating them. CDR3 sequence reads: CASSYSLRDQPQHF. Here the CDR3 DNA reads TGTGCCAGCAGTTACTCTTTACGCGATCAGCCCCAGCATTTT.

This clonotype was detected only a few times. The chain joins TRBV4-3 to TRBJ2-5; D remains unclear. Germline V CDR1 and CDR2: LGHNA, YSLEER. CDR3 length equals 14 residues. Trimming cost V 0 bases and J 3 bases, with 8 bases left between them. The CDR3 coding sequence is TGCGCCAGCAGCCAAGAATGGCGAGAAGAGACCCAGTACTTC. Translating it yields CASSQEWREETQYF.

This clonotype was detected only a few times. The chain is built from TRBV29-1 and TRBJ1-1; 8 bases map to TRBD1. Unmatched junction bases numbered 10, after V lost 7 bases and J lost 3 bases. CDR3 length equals 14 residues. CDR1 and CDR2 from the germline V gene are SQVTM and ANQGSEA. The CDR3 DNA follows: TGCAGCGCTAAACGACAGGGGATCGACACTGAAGCTTTCTTT. Encoded protein: CSAKRQGIDTEAFF.

The sample holds a few counts of this clonotype. The V call is TRBV29-1, the J call TRBJ1-3; D is ambiguous. The germline V gene has CDR1 SQVTM and CDR2 ANQGSEA. CDR3 length: 15 amino acids. V dropped 0 bases and J dropped 4 bases, with 13 bases sitting between them. Here the CDR3 reads CSVEEVKGSGNTIYF. The CDR3, as DNA: TGCAGCGTTGAAGAAGTGAAGGGCTCGGGAAACACCATATATTTT. Variable domain in full (rest from reference TRBV29-1 and TRBJ1-3): SAVISQKPSRDICQRGTSLTIQCQVDSQVTMMFWYRQQPGQSLTLIATANQGSEATYESGFVIDKFPISRPNLTFSTLTVSNMSPEDSSIYLCSVEEVKGSGNTIYFGEGSWLTVV.

V and J are TRBV28 and TRBJ2-4; D is ambiguous. Germline values: CDR1 MDHEN, CDR2 SYDVKM. Trimming removed 7 bases at V and 0 bases at J, with 10 bases between. The CDR3 runs 14 residues. CDR3 sequence reads: CASTPRIAKNIQYF. CDR3 DNA: TGTGCCAGCACCCCACGAATAGCCAAAAACATTCAGTACTTC.

The chain couples TRBV7-2 to TRBJ2-1; 12 bases match TRBD2. The V segment lost 5 bases and the J segment 6 bases; nucleotides outside the gene matches: 11. The germline V gene has CDR1 SGHTA and CDR2 FQGNSA. The CDR3 sequence is 17 residues long. CDR3 in amino acids: CASSHTQLAGGPNEQFF. The CDR3 coding sequence is TGTGCCAGCAGCCACACACAACTAGCGGGAGGTCCCAATGAGCAGTTCTTC.

In this sample, this clonotype turned up a few times. A read error may account for a junction end that differs from germline. This chain connects TRBV20-1 to TRBJ2-1; D is possibly TRBD2 (5 bases). Germline lookup yields CDR1 DFQATT and CDR2 SNEGSKA (reference sequence). The length of the CDR3 is 11 residues. CDR3 in DNA: TGCAGTGCTAGAGGAGACTATGAGCAGCTCTTC. It yields the protein CSARGDYEQLF.

The rearrangement uses TRBV6-5 and TRBJ2-5; unclear D gene. Trimming took off 0 bases at V and 2 bases at J, with 10 bases between the two ends. CDR3 length: 15 residues. Germline V gene data show CDR1 as MNHEY and CDR2 as SVGAGI. In nucleotides, the CDR3 is TGTGCCAGCAGTTACTCGACCGAGAGACAAGAGACCCAGTACTTC. It specifies CASSYSTERQETQYF.

Only a few counts were recorded for this clonotype. The chain combines TRBV7-2 with TRBJ2-5; D is unclear. This CDR3 has 15 residues. Germline CDR1 and CDR2: SGHTA and FQGNSA. Between the trimmed V and J ends, which lost 2 bases and 3 bases, there was a span of 13 bases. The CDR3 DNA reads TGTGCCAGCAGCTTAAGTTCGCCAGGAAAAGAGACCCAGTACTTC. Its translation: CASSLSSPGKETQYF.